This entry lists 16 T cell receptor beta chains sequenced from one sample in a study of blood T cell repertoires in COVID-19. Libraries were prepared by immunoSEQ multiplex PCR; TCRdb keeps only in-frame clonotypes and omits some of them. This repertoire shows roughly 100,000 clones, under 90% found once; its top ten account for approximately 40%. The sample was peripheral blood. Receptors originate from a man aged 80 or over with acute or convalescent COVID-19.

A few counts support this clone. This chain uses TRBV7-8 with TRBJ1-6; D is perhaps TRBD1 (5 bases). The CDR3 sequence is 18 residues long. Germline V gene sequence: CDR1 SGHVS, CDR2 FQNEAQ. V lost 2 bases to trimming and J lost 6 bases, with 20 bases between them. The CDR3 DNA reads as TGTGCCAGCAGCTTAAGTCAACAGCTGAACGGGGGTAATTCACCCCTCCACTTT. Amino acids: CASSLSQQLNGGNSPLHF.

This chain links TRBV5-1 with TRBJ2-7; a weak D match, TRBD1 (6 bases). Trimming shortened V by 4 bases and J by 2 bases, and 13 bases separated the two germline ends. In germline, CDR1 is SGHRS, CDR2 YFSETQ. The CDR3 is 14 residues long. CDR3: CASSRQGQTYEQYF. The DNA of the CDR3 is TGCGCCAGCAGCAGGCAGGGGCAAACCTACGAGCAGTACTTC.

The V and J genes are TRBV7-6 and TRBJ2-3; D is perhaps TRBD2 (5 bases). This CDR3 is 15 amino acids long. The germline V gene encodes CDR1 SGHVS and CDR2 FNYEAQ. The V end lost 1 base, the J end lost 8 bases, and 16 bases lay between the germline ends. CDR3 coding DNA: TGTGCCAGCAGCTTAGTGAACACACTAGACGGTACGCAGTATTTT. It encodes CASSLVNTLDGTQYF.

This chain uses TRBV6-7 with TRBJ1-5; 7 bases match TRBD1. TRBV6-7 is annotated as an ORF whose role is uncertain. The length of the CDR3 is 16 residues. The V gene end was trimmed by 5 bases and the J gene end by 0 bases; junction bases not matched to a gene: 7. The CDR3 spells CASSPGTDYSNQPQHF. For the CDR3, the DNA is TGTGCCAGCAGTCCCGGGACAGATTATAGCAATCAGCCCCAGCATTTT.

The chain couples TRBV19 to TRBJ1-5; 7 bases fit TRBD1. The J segment lost 1 base and the V segment lost 6 bases, leaving 15 bases of the junction unmatched. This CDR3 has 18 amino acids. Germline-derived CDR1 and CDR2 are LNHDA and SQIVND (reference sequence). The CDR3 DNA reads as TGTGCCAGTAGCCCCGGGACAGTGGGTTCCATCAGCAATCAGCCCCAGCATTTT. Its translation: CASSPGTVGSISNQPQHF. Using reference TRBV19 and TRBJ1-5 for the parts outside the CDR3, the full variable domain is DGGITQSPKYLFRKEGQNVTLSCEQNLNHDAMYWYRQDPGQGLRLIYYSQIVNDFQKGDIAEGYSVSREKKESFPLTVTSAQKNPTAFYLCASSPGTVGSISNQPQHFGDGTRLSIL.

V and J are TRBV12-5 and TRBJ1-1; D uncertain. CDR3 length: 13 amino acids. The germline V and J ends were trimmed by 3 bases and 5 bases, with 10 bases remaining between them. Germline V gene lookup returns CDR1 LGHNT and CDR2 FRNRAP. CDR3 region: CASGFGPGTEAFF. DNA of the CDR3: TGTGCTAGTGGTTTTGGACCGGGAACTGAAGCTTTCTTT. Complete variable domain (other parts from reference TRBV12-5 and TRBJ1-1): DARVTQTPRHKVTEMGQEVTMRCQPILGHNTVFWYRQTMMQGLELLAYFRNRAPLDDSGMPKDRFSAEMPDATLATLKIQPSEPRDSAVYFCASGFGPGTEAFFGQGTRLTVV.

V is TRBV5-8 and J is TRBJ1-2; D is undetermined. CDR1 SGHTS and CDR2 YDEGEE come from the germline V gene. This CDR3 comprises 12 residues. V was shortened by 4 bases and J by 4 bases, with 8 bases between the two germline ends. CDR3 region: CASSRLGYGYTF. DNA of the CDR3: TGTGCCAGCAGCCGACTCGGCTATGGCTACACCTTC.

V gene TRBV5-5 combines with J gene TRBJ1-1, with TRBD1 identical over 8 bases. The CDR3 sequence is 16 residues long. Per the germline V gene, CDR1 is SGHKS and CDR2 is YYEKEE (reference sequence). J lost 5 bases, V lost 4 bases, and 13 bases had no gene match. CDR3 in amino acids: CASSTGQGWTLTEAFF. The CDR3 region has the DNA TGTGCCAGCAGCACAGGACAGGGTTGGACTTTGACTGAAGCTTTCTTT. Full variable domain (missing parts from reference TRBV5-5 and TRBJ1-1): DAGVTQSPTHLIKTRGQQVTLRCSPISGHKSVSWYQQVLGQGPQFIFQYYEKEERGRGNFPDRFSARQFPNYSSELNVNALLLGDSALYLCASSTGQGWTLTEAFFGQGTRLTVV.

The J gene is TRBJ1-1, the V gene TRBV6-5; D is undetermined. Trimming removed 0 bases from V and 5 bases from J, with 7 bases in between. The CDR3 is made up of 13 amino acids. Germline CDR1 reads MNHEY; CDR2 reads SVGAGI. The CDR3 DNA follows: TGTGCCAGCAGTTACTCTGGGCAGACTGAAGCTTTCTTT. It specifies CASSYSGQTEAFF.

This clone was picked up many times. The chain joins TRBV5-6 to TRBJ2-2, with D unclear. The CDR3 spans 12 residues. V was shortened by 1 base and J by 7 bases, with 5 bases between the two germline ends. Germline CDR1 is SGHDT and CDR2 is YYEEEE. CDR3 region: CASSLTVGELFF. The CDR3 DNA follows: TGTGCCAGCAGCTTGACGGTCGGGGAGCTGTTTTTT.

This chain uses TRBV10-3 with TRBJ1-2; the D gene is possibly TRBD1 (6 bases). The ends were cut back, 3 bases at V and 4 bases at J, with 15 bases in the middle. The CDR3 covers 15 residues. Looked up from germline, CDR1 is ENHRY and CDR2 is SYGVKD. The CDR3 nucleotides are TGTGCCATCAGTGACCTTGGGACATATAGCTATGGCTACACCTTC. Its translation: CAISDLGTYSYGYTF.

The V call is TRBV28, the J call TRBJ1-6; TRBD1 might be the D (5 bases). The V gene's germline CDR1 is MDHEN and CDR2 SYDVKM. The CDR3 contains 12 residues. V was trimmed by 6 bases and J by 12 bases, leaving 12 bases between them. Here the CDR3 DNA reads TGTGCCAGCAGCGGGGGTGATGGACCCCTCCACTTT. It yields the protein CASSGGDGPLHF.

The chain links TRBV12-3 or TRBV12-4 to TRBJ1-5; D not certain. CDR3 length: 13 residues. V lost 2 bases, J lost 3 bases, and 5 bases lay in between. CDR3 DNA: TGTGCCAGCAGTTTACAGTACAATCAGCCCCAGCATTTT. This encodes CASSLQYNQPQHF.

The chain joins TRBV11-2 to TRBJ2-5; D is possibly TRBD1 (5 bases). CDR3 length equals 13 residues. Trimming stripped 3 bases from V and 2 bases from J, with 7 bases between. Germline V gene lookup returns CDR1 SGHAT and CDR2 FQNNGV. CDR3 in DNA: TGTGCCAGCAGCTTCTCAGGGCAAGAGACCCAGTACTTC. Amino acids: CASSFSGQETQYF.

V is TRBV7-2 and J is TRBJ1-5; unclear D gene. Germline CDR1 is SGHTA and CDR2 is FQGNSA. Trimming left V 5 bases short and J 0 bases short, with 8 bases between. This CDR3 has 14 residues. CDR3 protein: CASSPVYSNQPQHF. In DNA form, the CDR3 reads TGTGCCAGCAGCCCGGTCTATAGCAATCAGCCCCAGCATTTT.

The CDR3 loop is CASSLPGEGNQPQHF. Here the CDR3 DNA reads TGTGCCAGCAGTTTGCCCGGGGAAGGCAATCAGCCCCAGCATTTT. J is TRBJ1-5 and V is TRBV27; D unresolved. There are 15 residues in the CDR3. V lost 3 bases and J 2 bases, leaving 11 bases between the germline ends. The germline gives CDR1 MNHEY, CDR2 SMNVEV (reference sequence).